The T cell receptor (beta chain) under discussion was sequenced for a study of blood T cell repertoires in COVID-19 (TCRdb year 2020). For context, the study as a whole: Samples covering the acute and convalescent phases of COVID-19 were provided by collaborators in the United States, Italy and Spain. The prospective study material was composed of cDNA or gDNA derived from T cells, B-cell-depleted T cells, or PBMCs. Where available, HLA class I and class II types were taken from metadata supplied by the sample provider and were not determined by assay-based typing. Subjects who had been exposed to COVID-19, were actively infected with it, or had recovered from it provided the deeply sampled blood TCRbeta repertoires that made up the dataset. Samples came from the ongoing ImmuneRACE study (first 160 participants) plus 1,254 subjects from 6 global collaborators. A freely available public database, intended as a resource for researchers studying the immune response to SARS-CoV-2, is where the repertoires were released. Nearly every sample came with metadata listing a de-identified subject ID, COVID-19 status, age in years and sex. Results and caveats for the whole study, not just this receptor: The quantity of clinical and demographic metadata differed by source and by participant and was supplied without curation.

TCRbeta CDR3 regions were amplified from genomic DNA by means of the immunoSEQ Assay, a bias-controlled multiplex PCR. Per the original workflow: Within the assay, amplification of reference gene primers was used to estimate how many nucleated cells each sample contained. Sequence reads were collapsed and filtered to measure the absolute abundance of every unique TCRbeta CDR3 rearrangement. For each sample, productive Simpson clonality was calculated by taking the square root of Simpson's diversity index across productive rearrangements. TCRdb's version of the immuneACCESS table is confined to in-frame rearrangements and falls short of the full clone set. An unresolved V gene accounts for under half of the shortfall where checked; the remainder is of unknown origin. The V and J calls and clone size are taken from that table; D and trimming were inferred from the DNA. This sample has fewer than 300,000 clones in its table, and roughly 84% of those were observed once. The ten most abundant clones make up about 3.4% of the sample.

Taken from the germline V gene (reference sequence), the CDR1 and CDR2 loops are SEHNR and FQNEAQ. V is trimmed back by 1 base and J by 7 bases, and the junction contains 9 bases that no gene match accounts for. The CDR3 starts with the cysteine, ends with the phenylalanine, and has 15 residues. Left in the record is the CDR3 DNA by itself, 45 bases read in frame from the first base. This clone appeared once. Its antigen target is currently unknown. No base-level quality is on record; no much larger clone is a single base apart. Whole blood was collected in K2EDTA tubes by collaborating institutions according to the institutions' own protocols. Collaborator samples were shipped for TCRbeta analysis as frozen whole blood, isolated PBMCs, or DNA extracted from either sample type.

This TCR derives from a young woman with acute or convalescent COVID-19. The specimen sequenced was peripheral blood. This chain is built from TRBV7-9 and TRBJ2-7; TRBD2 agrees with 8 junctional bases. Read as DNA, the sequence is TGTGCCAGCAGCTTAGGAGCGGGAGTGTCTAGAGAGCAGTACTTC. Its product reads: CASSLGAGVSREQYF.